These T cell receptor beta chains were read from a single sample in a study of T-cell reconstitution after alpha-beta-depleted transplantation in children. TCRdb re-called the PCR reads with MiXCR, one entry per CDR3 protein. Of around 440,000 distinct CDR3 sequences in the sample, around 15% are singletons; the top ten hold just under 30%. The source was PBMCs, mostly from graft donor cells, collected 360 days after TCRalphabeta/CD19-depleted stem cell transplant. These receptors were collected from a boy in the first two years of life who had a stem cell transplant for Wiskott-Aldrich syndrome, so the T cells may come from the graft donor. CDR3s include the opening cysteine and the closing phenylalanine or tryptophan. The D gene is left open where the match is weak. Rows give clone size only sometimes, using once, few, many, or a class for an expanded clone.

.	.	TRBV20-1	TRBJ2-1	CSARGGINEQFF	TGCAGTGCTAGAGGGGGCATCAATGAGCAGTTCTTC
TRBD2	.	TRBV7-9	TRBJ2-2	CASSWRESDTGELFF	TGTGCCAGCAGCTGGCGGGAGTCCGACACCGGGGAGCTGTTTTTT
.	few	TRBV5-1	TRBJ2-3	CASSLGAGSRTGDTQYF	TGCGCCAGCAGCTTGGGCGCAGGGAGTAGAACCGGAGATACGCAGTATTTT
TRBD2	.	TRBV20-1	TRBJ2-7	CSARDFLTSGSGEQYF	TGCAGTGCTAGAGATTTTTTGACTAGCGGGAGCGGCGAGCAGTACTTC
.	many	TRBV7-9	TRBJ1-1	CASFGGADTEAFF	TGTGCCAGCTTCGGCGGGGCCGACACTGAAGCTTTCTTT
.	few	TRBV7-9	TRBJ2-4	CASSIPGGDIQYF	TGTGCCAGCAGCATTCCCGGAGGGGACATTCAGTACTTC
.	.	TRBV13	TRBJ2-7	CASSLNDGTYEQYF	TGTGCCAGCAGCTTAAACGACGGAACCTACGAGCAGTACTTC
.	.	TRBV5-1	TRBJ2-3	CASRRERRGTQYF	TGCGCCAGCAGGCGGGAACGTAGGGGTACGCAGTATTTT
.	few	TRBV12-3/TRBV12-4	TRBJ1-1	CASRDRRFGTGAEAFF	TGTGCCAGCAGGGACCGGCGTTTTGGAACGGGCGCTGAAGCTTTCTTT
TRBD2	few	TRBV5-8	TRBJ2-3	CASSLGLAAPDTQYF	TGTGCCAGCAGCTTGGGACTAGCGGCTCCAGATACGCAGTATTTT
.	few	TRBV5-1	TRBJ1-1	CASSLALAATEAFF	TGCGCCAGCAGCTTGGCTTTGGCAGCCACTGAAGCTTTCTTT
TRBD2	few	TRBV10-3	TRBJ2-5	CAIRRLAGDVETQYF	TGTGCCATCAGAAGACTAGCGGGAGATGTAGAGACCCAGTACTTC
.	.	TRBV5-1	TRBJ1-1	CASSPSRDLNTEAFF	TGCGCCAGCAGCCCCTCCCGGGACCTGAACACTGAAGCTTTCTTT
TRBD2	few	TRBV12-3/TRBV12-4	TRBJ2-2	CASTLAGGTGELFF	TGTGCCAGCACCCTAGCGGGAGGCACCGGGGAGCTGTTTTTT
TRBD2	few	TRBV6-2/TRBV6-3	TRBJ2-7	CASTVRLAGAREQYF	TGTGCCAGCACGGTCAGACTAGCGGGAGCTCGCGAGCAGTACTTC
.	.	TRBV4-1	TRBJ2-5	CASSQVGREETQYF	TGCGCCAGCAGCCAAGTTGGCAGGGAAGAGACCCAGTACTTC
TRBD2	.	TRBV18	TRBJ2-1	CASSQLAGENNEQFF	TGTGCCAGCTCACAACTAGCGGGAGAGAACAATGAGCAGTTCTTC
.	.	TRBV3-1	TRBJ2-7	CASSQDDSGSRVSYEQYF	TGTGCCAGCAGCCAAGACGATTCGGGCAGTCGAGTATCCTACGAGCAGTACTTC
.	few	TRBV5-1	TRBJ1-6	CASSLGLGSRSPLHF	TGCGCCAGCAGCTTGGGTCTAGGGAGTCGTTCACCCCTCCACTTT
.	.	TRBV3-1	TRBJ2-7	CASSQGIFEQYF	TGTGCCAGCAGCCAAGGCATATTCGAGCAGTACTTC
.	.	TRBV20-1	TRBJ2-7	CSASSWEGRAGHLSYEQYF	TGCAGTGCTAGTAGCTGGGAGGGGCGAGCGGGACACCTCTCCTACGAGCAGTACTTC
TRBD1	.	TRBV12-3/TRBV12-4	TRBJ2-1	CASKGTGGVKQFF	TGTGCCAGCAAGGGGACAGGGGGCGTAAAGCAGTTCTTC
TRBD1	.	TRBV7-8	TRBJ2-5	CASSTRTDRPPTQYF	TGTGCCAGCAGCACCCGGACGGACAGGCCCCCGACCCAGTACTTC
.	.	TRBV12-3/TRBV12-4	TRBJ1-5	CASTRGYNQPQHF	TGTGCCAGCACCAGGGGCTACAATCAGCCCCAGCATTTT